The 24 T cell receptor beta chains listed next were all sequenced from one sample in a study of cytomegalovirus exposure and HLA in healthy donors. The PCR had 60 Vbeta and 13 Jbeta primers. Data came from immunoSEQ multiplex PCR; TCRdb stores just in-frame clones and leaves some out. The sample holds fewer than 200,000 clones, roughly a tenth seen once. What was sequenced was PBMCs. The receptors originated from a woman aged 25-40 years in good health and CMV-seropositive.

The chain recombines TRBV7-9 with TRBJ2-5; perhaps TRBD1 as D (6 bases). The CDR3 is 13 residues long. Germline CDR1 SEHNR, CDR2 FQNEAQ (reference sequence). V was trimmed by 3 bases and J by 3 bases, leaving 8 bases between them. CDR3 sequence (DNA): TGTGCCAGCAGCTTGAACAGGGAAGAGACCCAGTACTTC. Amino acids: CASSLNREETQYF.

This clone was observed a few times. The chain is built from TRBV19 and TRBJ2-3; 11 bases match TRBD2. The J segment lost 4 bases and the V segment lost 10 bases, leaving 13 bases of the junction unmatched. CDR1 and CDR2 (germline): LNHDA, SQIVND (reference sequence). There are 16 residues in the CDR3. The CDR3 region is CATSLSTSGNPDTQYF. CDR3 coding DNA: TGTGCCACCTCCCTCTCGACTAGCGGGAATCCAGATACGCAGTATTTT.

This clone was detected a few times. This sequence joins TRBV2 and TRBJ1-2, with D possibly being TRBD1 (6 bases). Trimming removed 6 bases at V and 4 bases at J, with 12 bases between. CDR1 is SNHLY, CDR2 FYNNEI, per germline. CDR3 size: 13 residues. The CDR3: CASRQAGAYGYTF. DNA for the CDR3: TGTGCCAGCAGACAGGCGGGGGCCTATGGCTACACCTTC.

The rearrangement links TRBV6-6 to TRBJ2-7; possibly TRBD2 for D (6 bases). CDR1 MNHNY and CDR2 SVGAGI come from the germline V gene (reference sequence). V was trimmed by 7 bases and J by 7 bases, leaving 17 bases between them. The CDR3 runs 13 residues. CDR3 nucleotides: TGTGCCAGCATGCAGAAAGGCGCGGGGGAGCAGTACTTC. Protein: CASMQKGAGEQYF.

This clone was found once. The J gene is TRBJ1-1, the V gene TRBV28; TRBD1 aligns across 7 bases. With 5 bases clipped from V and 9 bases from J, the junction kept 6 bases outside the gene matches. The CDR3 is made up of 12 amino acids. CDR1 MDHEN and CDR2 SYDVKM come from the germline V gene. The CDR3 region has the DNA TGTGCCAGCAGTCATGGGGACAGCAAAGCTTTCTTT. Its protein is CASSHGDSKAFF.

The J gene is TRBJ1-6, the V gene TRBV25-1; TRBD1 matches 8 bases. Trimming took 7 bases from V and 7 from J; bases not matched to a gene: 6. Per the germline V gene, CDR1 is MGHDK and CDR2 is SYGVNS. The length of the CDR3 is 14 residues. The CDR3 nucleotides read TGTGCCAGCATCGACAGGGGAGTGAATTCACCCCTCCACTTT. Protein sequence: CASIDRGVNSPLHF.

This clone was counted between two and nine times. V and J are TRBV7-9 and TRBJ1-2; D is unclear. The germline gives CDR1 SEHNR, CDR2 FQNEAQ (reference sequence). The V gene lost 3 bases and the J gene lost 5 bases, with 10 bases spanning the gap. The CDR3 length is 13 residues. The CDR3 protein is CASSFGVAYGYTF. In DNA form, the CDR3 reads TGTGCCAGCAGCTTTGGTGTAGCGTATGGCTACACCTTC. Looking up the rest from reference TRBV7-9 and TRBJ1-2 gives the full variable domain: DTGVSQNPRHKITKRGQNVTFRCDPISEHNRLYWYRQTLGQGPEFLTYFQNEAQLEKSRLLSDRFSAERPKGSFSTLEIQRTEQGDSAMYLCASSFGVAYGYTFGSGTRLTVV.

With respect to this clone: The same CDR3 arises from other DNA sequences in this sample as well. This chain joins TRBV11-1 and TRBJ2-7; 9 bases are a match to TRBD1. There are 14 residues in the CDR3. The germline V gene encodes CDR1 SGHAT and CDR2 FQDESV (reference sequence). V shed 5 bases, J shed 4 bases, and the junction held 6 bases outside the gene matches. The CDR3 region is CASSLLQGAYEQYF. CDR3 nucleotide sequence: TGTGCCAGCAGCCTCCTACAGGGGGCGTACGAGCAGTACTTC.

V usage is TRBV7-2 and J usage is TRBJ2-1; 10 bases line up with TRBD2. With 1 base clipped from V and 9 bases from J, the junction kept 6 bases outside the gene matches. The CDR3 is 15 amino acids. CDR1 is SGHTA and CDR2 is FQGNSA in the germline V gene. The CDR3 DNA follows: TGTGCCAGCAGCTTAGTTGTAGCGGGAGGTGGTGAGCAGTTCTTC. Residues: CASSLVVAGGGEQFF.

The chain has TRBV2 and TRBJ2-1; 10 bases match TRBD2. V was clipped by 4 bases and J by 4 bases; unmatched bases: 4. The CDR3 sequence is 15 residues long. The germline V gene has CDR1 SNHLY and CDR2 FYNNEI. This CDR3 reads CASSGASGGYNEQFF. In nucleotides, the CDR3 is TGTGCCAGCAGTGGGGCTAGCGGGGGATACAATGAGCAGTTCTTC.

The gene calls are TRBV6-5 and TRBJ2-1; 8 bases fit TRBD2. CDR1 and CDR2 from the germline V gene are MNHEY and SVGAGI. CDR3 length: 15 amino acids. The trim removed 7 bases at V and 7 bases at J, leaving 12 bases unmatched. CDR3 sequence (DNA): TGTGCCAGCACCCCAACTAGCGGACCACGAAATGAGCAGTTCTTC. The encoded protein is CASTPTSGPRNEQFF.

The V gene is TRBV13, the J gene TRBJ2-7; no definite D call. With 0 bases removed from V and 3 bases from J, the gap between germline ends came to 12 bases. The germline CDR1 and CDR2 sequences are PRHDT and FYEKMQ (reference sequence). The CDR3 sequence is 15 residues long. In DNA, the CDR3 is TGTGCCAGCAGCTTAGGTCGAGGATCTCTCTACGAGCAGTACTTC. Protein: CASSLGRGSLYEQYF.

The CDR3 loop is CASSVVSNTDTQYF. DNA for the CDR3: TGTGCCAGCAGCGTAGTATCTAACACAGATACGCAGTATTTT. The chain couples TRBV9 to TRBJ2-3; no reliable D call. The V end was cut by 0 bases, the J end by 2 bases, with 7 bases between. The germline gives CDR1 SGDLS, CDR2 YYNGEE. This CDR3 has 14 amino acids.

V gene TRBV27 combines with J gene TRBJ1-1; unclear D gene. The CDR3 has 14 amino acids. Looked up from germline, CDR1 is MNHEY and CDR2 is SMNVEV (reference sequence). The ends were cut back, 2 bases at V and 0 bases at J, with 7 bases in the middle. CDR3 bases: TGTGCCAGCAGTTTAGGTGGCTTGAACACTGAAGCTTTCTTT. Residues: CASSLGGLNTEAFF.

This clone was observed a few times. The J gene is TRBJ2-5, the V gene TRBV5-1; tentatively, D is TRBD1 (6 bases). Trimming left V 4 bases short and J 5 bases short, with 21 bases between. CDR1 SGHRS and CDR2 YFSETQ come from the germline V gene. The CDR3 is 16 residues long. The CDR3: CASSPGRDTLGETQYF. The CDR3 nucleotides are TGCGCCAGCAGCCCGGGACGGGACACATTAGGGGAGACCCAGTACTTC. The variable domain in full, with the rest retrieved from reference TRBV5-1 and TRBJ2-5, is KAGVTQTPRYLIKTRGQQVTLSCSPISGHRSVSWYQQTPGQGLQFLFEYFSETQRNKGNFPGRFSGRQFSNSRSEMNVSTLELGDSALYLCASSPGRDTLGETQYFGPGTRLLVL.

This clone was seen more than once but under ten times. The chain combines TRBV5-5 with TRBJ2-7; perhaps TRBD2 as D (5 bases). The germline V and J ends were trimmed by 2 bases and 4 bases, with 10 bases remaining between them. The germline gives CDR1 SGHKS, CDR2 YYEKEE (reference sequence). The CDR3 covers 13 residues. The CDR3 loop reads CASSFSGEYEQYF. The CDR3 bases are TGTGCCAGCAGCTTCTCCGGGGAGTACGAGCAGTACTTC.

This clone showed up just a few times. This chain uses TRBV9 with TRBJ1-4, with D possibly matching TRBD1 (5 bases). From germline, CDR1 is SGDLS and CDR2 YYNGEE. V lost 2 bases and J lost 2, with 13 bases in between. The length of the CDR3 is 16 residues. CDR3 DNA sequence: TGTGCCAGCAGCGTGGGGCAGGGAGGCACTAATGAAAAACTGTTTTTT. Translating gives CASSVGQGGTNEKLFF. The full variable domain, rest sourced from reference TRBV9 and TRBJ1-4, is DSGVTQTPKHLITATGQRVTLRCSPRSGDLSVYWYQQSLDQGLQFLIQYYNGEERAKGNILERFSAQQFPDLHSELNLSSLELGDSALYFCASSVGQGGTNEKLFFGSGTQLSVL.

On this clone itself: One junction end does not reproduce the germline sequence, and a read error may be involved. CDR3 protein: CASSLVGSDSAF. CDR3 nucleotide sequence: TGCGCCAGCAGCTTGGTTGGGTCGGACTCAGCCTTC. This chain joins TRBV5-1 and TRBJ1-2; no clear D gene. Germline loops: CDR1 SGHRS, CDR2 YFSETQ. This CDR3 contains 12 residues.

The chain joins TRBV5-1 to TRBJ1-1; D is undetermined. The V end lost 0 bases, the J end lost 2 bases, and 11 bases lay between the germline ends. Germline CDR1 and CDR2: SGHRS and YFSETQ. The CDR3 contains 15 residues. The CDR3 region has the DNA TGCGCCAGCAGCTTGGACCCAGCGCAAAACACTGAAGCTTTCTTT. Protein product: CASSLDPAQNTEAFF. Drawing the rest from reference TRBV5-1 and TRBJ1-1, the complete variable domain is KAGVTQTPRYLIKTRGQQVTLSCSPISGHRSVSWYQQTPGQGLQFLFEYFSETQRNKGNFPGRFSGRQFSNSRSEMNVSTLELGDSALYLCASSLDPAQNTEAFFGQGTRLTVV.

This clone showed up just a few times. This rearrangement joins TRBV10-1 to TRBJ1-2, with 9 bases matching TRBD1. This CDR3 contains 14 residues. Germline-derived CDR1 and CDR2 are WNHNN and SYGVQD (reference sequence). The junction had 8 bases not matched to a gene; V was cut back by 4 bases and J by 8 bases. DNA for the CDR3: TGCGCCAGCAGTGCACGGGGACAGGGAGGAGGCTACACCTTC. Residues: CASSARGQGGGYTF.

This clone was picked up a small number of times. CDR3 DNA: TGCGCCAGCAGCCAGACTGGGACAGCCACAAATTCACCCCTCCACTTT. This encodes CASSQTGTATNSPLHF. This rearrangement joins TRBV4-1 to TRBJ1-6; 7 nucleotides agree with TRBD1. With V trimmed by 3 bases and J by 7 bases, 9 bases remained unmatched. This CDR3 has 16 residues. The germline V gene encodes CDR1 MGHRA and CDR2 YSYEKL.

In this sample, this clone turned up a few times. The chain uses TRBV19 and TRBJ1-1; D perhaps matches TRBD1 (5 bases). In germline, CDR1 is LNHDA, CDR2 SQIVND (reference sequence). Trimming took off 6 bases at V and 7 bases at J, with 9 bases between the two ends. The CDR3 contains 11 residues. For the CDR3, the DNA is TGTGCCAGTAGGACAGCCCTTGAAGCTTTCTTT. Residues: CASRTALEAFF. Full variable domain (outside the CDR3, taken from reference TRBV19 and TRBJ1-1): DGGITQSPKYLFRKEGQNVTLSCEQNLNHDAMYWYRQDPGQGLRLIYYSQIVNDFQKGDIAEGYSVSREKKESFPLTVTSAQKNPTAFYLCASRTALEAFFGQGTRLTVV.

A few counts support this clone. CDR3 in amino acids: CASSWTASTDTQYF. CDR3 DNA sequence: TGCGCCAGCAGTTGGACAGCAAGCACAGATACGCAGTATTTT. This rearrangement joins TRBV10-1 to TRBJ2-3, with D perhaps matching TRBD1 (6 bases). The CDR3 is 14 residues long. V was trimmed by 5 bases and J by 0 bases, leaving 9 bases between them. Germline V lookup: CDR1 WNHNN, CDR2 SYGVQD (reference sequence).

The chain joins TRBV15 to TRBJ2-1, with TRBD2 matching 7 bases. The CDR3 loop spans 16 amino acids. Per the germline V gene, CDR1 is LNHNV and CDR2 is YYDKDF (reference sequence). With V trimmed by 2 bases and J by 10 bases, 14 bases remained unmatched. CDR3 sequence reads: CATSRTGLVSPREQFF. CDR3 coding DNA: TGTGCCACCAGCAGAACCGGACTAGTCAGTCCACGGGAGCAGTTCTTC.